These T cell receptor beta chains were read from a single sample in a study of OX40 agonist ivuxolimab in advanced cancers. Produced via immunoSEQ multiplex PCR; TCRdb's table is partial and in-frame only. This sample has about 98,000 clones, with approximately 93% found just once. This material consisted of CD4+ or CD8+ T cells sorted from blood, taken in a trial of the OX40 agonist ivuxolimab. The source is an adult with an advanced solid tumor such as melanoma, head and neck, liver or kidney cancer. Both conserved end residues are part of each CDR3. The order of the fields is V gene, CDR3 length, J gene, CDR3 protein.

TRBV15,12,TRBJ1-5,CATSRYDQPQHF
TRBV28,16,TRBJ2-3,CASSLGLAASTDTQYF
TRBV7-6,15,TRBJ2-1,CASSSQRGGRNEQFF
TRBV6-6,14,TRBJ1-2,CAISESTGSYGYTF
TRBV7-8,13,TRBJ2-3,CASTYGGADTQYF
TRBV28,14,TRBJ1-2,CASSFRQGARGYTF
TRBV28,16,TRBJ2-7,CASSPAEGRSLREQYF
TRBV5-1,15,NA,CASSPQAGAFYEQYF
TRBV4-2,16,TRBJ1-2,CASSQGLAGGDYGYTF
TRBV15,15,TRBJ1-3,CATSRDGAGAGTIYF
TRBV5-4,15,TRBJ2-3,CASSFPGLGTDTQYF
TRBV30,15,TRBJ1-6,CAWSQRVGGSSPLHF
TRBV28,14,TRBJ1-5,CASSFVAGEQPQHF
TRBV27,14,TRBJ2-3,CASSRPGEDSTQYF
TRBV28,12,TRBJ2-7,CASSLSGGEQYF
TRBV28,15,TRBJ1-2,CASTLASSLTYGYTF
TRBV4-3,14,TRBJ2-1,CASSTWKAYNEQFF
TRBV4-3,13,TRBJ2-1,CASSQVPYNEQFF
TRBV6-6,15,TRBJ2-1,CASSYPTSYSGEQFF
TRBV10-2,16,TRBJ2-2,CASSKKGARGTGELFF
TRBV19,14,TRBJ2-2,CASSNSPNTGELFF
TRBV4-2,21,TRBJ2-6,CASSRAGGTGIAYSGANVLTF
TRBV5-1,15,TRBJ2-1,CASSPDGGNYNEQFF
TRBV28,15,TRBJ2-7,CASSSPGQGRAKQYF
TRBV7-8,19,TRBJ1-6,CASSPWWSRGSPINSPLHF
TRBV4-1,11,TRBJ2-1,CASSHYNEQFF
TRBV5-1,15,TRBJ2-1,CASSSSGQGYNEQFF
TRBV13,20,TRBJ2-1,CASSSPTSGRDLIAYNEQFF
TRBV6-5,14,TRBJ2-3,CASSRQGGADTQYF
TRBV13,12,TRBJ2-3,CASSLRGDTQYF
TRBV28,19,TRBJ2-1,CASSSPVRRLAGGYNEQFF
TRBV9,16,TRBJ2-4,CASSVGGQLTKNIQYF
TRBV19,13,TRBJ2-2,CASRINQWGELFF
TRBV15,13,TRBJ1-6,CATSRDANSPLHF
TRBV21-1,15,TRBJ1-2,CASSKPDLLNYGYTF
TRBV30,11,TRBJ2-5,CAGQGFETQYF
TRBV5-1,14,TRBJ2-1,CASKETGTHNEQFF
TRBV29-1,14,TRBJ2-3,CSVERTSGADTQYF